This TCR beta chain was captured in a study of T cell responses to AZD1222 COVID-19 vaccine. Study-level findings and limits: Targeting of unmutated variant regions was reportedly seen in nearly half of spike-specific TCRs. CD4 TCRs linked to vaccination spanned spike, dominating at 160-218 and 743-854. None of the repertoires were sampled until the peak T cell response had passed.

The assay was immunoSEQ multiplex PCR, and TCRdb's table has in-frame clones only and misses some. In the table there are around 190,000 clones, almost 90% of which are singletons. As concerns this clone: Antigen unknown.

Trimming stripped 5 bases from V and 7 bases from J, with 18 bases between. The CDR3 length is 16 residues. Germline values: CDR1 MNHEY, CDR2 SMNVEV (reference sequence). V usage is TRBV27 and J usage is TRBJ1-6, with a tentative D call TRBD1 (5 bases). The receptor was derived from an adult in good health. The sequenced sample was peripheral blood, obtained on day 0 of AZD1222 vaccination. The CDR3 DNA sequence: TGTGCCAGCAGTCCCCGTTTGACAGCCCCAAATTCACCCCTCCACTTT. It yields the protein CASSPRLTAPNSPLHF.